These 2 T cell receptor gamma chains share one sample of origin, sequenced in a study of gamma-delta T cells after stem cell transplantation. TCRdb reapplied CATT to the RT-PCR reads. This table has about 1,000 gamma-chain clones, 20% to 30% appearing once. The specimen was gamma-delta T cells. These receptors were obtained from a human donor. It is not recorded whose cells these are; they may come from a transplant donor.

This clone is large. This sequence joins TRGV9 and TRGJ1 or TRGJ2. The J gene was missing in TCRdb and was found by matching the end of the DNA to germline. CDR3 length: 16 residues. CDR1 and CDR2 from the germline V gene are GITISATS and ISYDGTV (reference sequence). J was trimmed by 4 bases and V by 0 bases; bases with no gene match: 12. CDR3 nucleotides: TGTGCCTTGTGGGAGGTGTGGGACCCAGGGTATTATAAGAAACTCTTT. Translation: CALWEVWDPGYYKKLF.

This clone was detected a few times. The chain couples TRGV9 to TRGJ1 or TRGJ2. The J gene is absent in TCRdb and was assigned here via DNA matching to germline. The CDR3 runs to 14 residues. Germline CDR1 is GITISATS and CDR2 is ISYDGTV (reference sequence). V shed 0 bases and J 0 bases; nucleotides not matched to a gene: 2. CDR3 in DNA: TGTGCCTTGTGGGAGGTGTCGAATTATTATAAGAAACTCTTT. Translating gives CALWEVSNYYKKLF.